This T cell receptor beta chain was sequenced for a study of PD-1 blockade in classical Hodgkin lymphoma. Overall study findings and caveats: The study reported lower baseline TCR diversity in newly diagnosed patients than in healthy donors. Significantly greater TCR diversity emerged by C4D1 in CD4+ cells but not CD8+ cells. Patients who responded completely had about the same baseline diversity as newly diagnosed patients.

The CDR3 has 15 amino acids. Trimming shortened V by 0 bases and J by 8 bases, and 13 bases separated the two germline ends. CDR1 is SGHAT, CDR2 FQNNGV, per germline. Sequencing used immunoSEQ multiplex PCR; TCRdb keeps in-frame clones, though not all of them. The sample lists about 44,000 clones, less than 75% seen once, with 2.5% to 3.5% in the top ten. This clone came up a few times. Antigen: not known. Documented time point: cycle 4 day 1 (C4D1), after more than five weeks of nivolumab. With no exception, relapse followed autologous stem cell transplantation in all patients, and brentuximab vedotin exposure varied.

The chain links TRBV11-2 to TRBJ1-4; D is uncertain. This TCR derives from a human donor with classical Hodgkin lymphoma. This specimen consisted of peripheral blood mononuclear cells (PBMCs), obtained before the fourth cycle of nivolumab. The CDR3 DNA reads TGTGCCAGCAGCTTAGAGGCCAGTATATCCGAAAAACTGTTTTTT. The encoded protein is CASSLEASISEKLFF.